This is a list of T cell receptor beta chains from one sample in a study of technical replicates of blood from a handful of donors. Data came from immunoSEQ multiplex PCR; TCRdb stores just in-frame clones and leaves some out. Here the sample spans around 98,000 clones, about 94% being singletons. The sample taken for sequencing was T cells isolated from PBMCs. The receptors were gathered from a human donor in good health. Both conserved end residues are part of each CDR3. The D gene is left open where the match is weak. Size tells how often a clone was seen (once, few, many) or the class of an expanded clone, and some rows leave it out.

j_call	clone_size	v_call	d_call	cdr3_aa	cdr3_nt
TRBJ2-3	NA	TRBV5-6	TRBD1	CASSLMLGQGSPDTQYF	TGTGCCAGCAGCTTGATGCTGGGACAGGGTTCCCCAGATACGCAGTATTTT
TRBJ2-1	NA	TRBV6-4	TRBD2	CASSGGTSMSNEQFF	TGTGCCAGCAGTGGCGGGACTAGCATGTCGAATGAGCAGTTCTTC
TRBJ2-1	once	TRBV25-1	TRBD1	CASNPGTGGFNEQFF	TGTGCCAGCAATCCCGGGACAGGGGGTTTCAATGAGCAGTTCTTC
TRBJ2-2	NA	TRBV5-4	TRBD2	CASSWEAGGPSRELFF	TGTGCCAGCAGCTGGGAGGCGGGAGGGCCTTCGCGGGAGCTGTTTTTT
TRBJ2-7	NA	TRBV13	NA	CASSLELGYEQYF	TGTGCCAGCAGCCTGGAGTTGGGCTACGAGCAGTACTTC
TRBJ2-1	NA	TRBV27	TRBD2	CASSLAGVDEQFF	TGTGCCAGCAGTTTGGCGGGAGTAGATGAGCAGTTCTTC
TRBJ2-7	NA	TRBV5-1	TRBD2	CASSPGLAVSYEQYF	TGCGCCAGCAGCCCGGGACTAGCGGTTTCCTACGAGCAGTACTTC
TRBJ1-6	NA	TRBV19	NA	CATSQPGSNNSPLHF	TGTGCCACTTCTCAGCCGGGAAGTAATAATTCACCCCTCCACTTT
TRBJ1-1	NA	TRBV6-1	NA	CASSPNLNTEAFF	TGTGCCAGCAGCCCTAACCTGAACACTGAAGCTTTCTTT
TRBJ2-1	NA	TRBV28	NA	CASSTRGQKQFF	TGTGCCAGCAGTACCCGGGGTCAAAAGCAGTTCTTC
TRBJ2-4	NA	TRBV6-5	NA	CASSHEGLAKNIQYF	TGTGCCAGCAGCCACGAGGGTCTAGCCAAAAACATTCAGTACTTC
TRBJ2-1	NA	TRBV19	TRBD2	CASSTYRDYPADPRNEQFF	TGTGCCAGTAGTACCTACCGGGACTACCCTGCTGACCCCCGGAATGAGCAGTTCTTC
TRBJ1-2	NA	TRBV9	TRBD1	CASSVNRGFPTDGYTF	TGTGCCAGCAGCGTTAACAGGGGATTCCCGACGGATGGCTACACCTTC
TRBJ2-7	NA	TRBV7-9	NA	CAILRDSLPYEQYF	TGTGCCATCCTCCGGGACTCTCTCCCCTACGAGCAGTACTTC
TRBJ2-2	NA	TRBV5-1	NA	CASSLVGLGELFF	TGCGCCAGCAGCTTGGTGGGCCTCGGGGAGCTGTTTTTT
TRBJ2-3	NA	TRBV7-2	TRBD2	CASSPGLVRGDTQYF	TGTGCCAGCAGCCCAGGACTAGTTCGAGGAGATACGCAGTATTTT
TRBJ2-1	NA	TRBV4-1	NA	CASSQERTKQFF	TGCGCCAGCAGCCAAGAAAGAACTAAGCAGTTCTTC
TRBJ1-2	few	TRBV5-5	NA	CASSFLDSYGYTF	TGTGCCAGCAGCTTCCTGGACAGCTATGGCTACACCTTC
TRBJ2-1	NA	TRBV4-1	NA	CASRPFGLAGPNSNEQFF	TGCGCCAGCAGGCCCTTTGGTCTGGCGGGGCCGAACTCCAATGAGCAGTTCTTC
TRBJ1-1	NA	TRBV5-1	NA	CASSSHPNTEAFF	TGCGCCAGCAGTAGCCACCCGAACACTGAAGCTTTCTTT
TRBJ2-3	NA	TRBV10-2	NA	CASRPTGRTDTQYF	TGCGCCAGCCGGCCGACTGGCCGCACAGATACGCAGTATTTT
TRBJ2-7	NA	TRBV6-6	TRBD2	CASSPLSGSIEQYF	TGTGCCAGCAGTCCACTCAGCGGGAGTATCGAGCAGTACTTC
TRBJ2-3	NA	TRBV11-3	NA	CASSLGGNTQYF	TGTGCCAGCAGCCTAGGAGGGAATACGCAGTATTTT
TRBJ2-1	NA	TRBV18	TRBD2	CASSRAGGRDNEQFF	TGTGCCAGCTCACGCGCGGGGGGGCGTGACAATGAGCAGTTCTTC
TRBJ1-5	NA	TRBV5-5	TRBD1	CASTGTDSNQPQHF	TGTGCCAGCACCGGGACAGATAGCAATCAGCCCCAGCATTTT
TRBJ1-1	once	TRBV19	NA	CASSIDRGTEAFF	TGTGCCAGTAGTATAGATCGGGGTACTGAAGCTTTCTTT
TRBJ2-2	NA	TRBV6-1	TRBD1	CASRNRGPTGELFF	TGTGCCAGCAGAAACAGGGGGCCAACCGGGGAGCTGTTTTTT
TRBJ2-7	NA	TRBV7-9	NA	CASSLSHGSVKDYEQYF	TGTGCCAGCAGCTTATCCCACGGGAGCGTTAAGGACTACGAGCAGTACTTC
TRBJ2-7	NA	TRBV30	NA	CAWRTAKSYEQYF	TGTGCCTGGAGGACTGCAAAGAGCTACGAGCAGTACTTC
TRBJ1-2	NA	TRBV5-6	TRBD1	CASSPATGNRWGYTF	TGTGCCAGCAGCCCGGCGACAGGGAATCGGTGGGGCTACACCTTC
TRBJ1-2	NA	TRBV28	TRBD1	CASSNRGGYGYTF	TGTGCCAGCAGTAACAGGGGGGGCTATGGCTACACCTTC
TRBJ2-1	NA	TRBV6-5	NA	CASSYSKLVAYNEQFF	TGTGCCAGCAGTTACTCGAAGCTAGTCGCCTACAATGAGCAGTTCTTC
TRBJ2-7	NA	TRBV6-1	TRBD1	CASSERDRGSYEQYF	TGTGCCAGCAGTGAACGGGACAGAGGCTCCTACGAGCAGTACTTC
TRBJ2-5	once	TRBV19	TRBD2	CASSTRLAGGGETQYF	TGTGCCAGTAGTACGCGACTAGCGGGGGGCGGGGAGACCCAGTACTTC
TRBJ2-2	NA	TRBV5-1	TRBD2	CASSRGLAGVINTGELFF	TGCGCCAGCAGCCGGGGACTAGCGGGGGTCATAAACACCGGGGAGCTGTTTTTT
TRBJ1-5	NA	TRBV5-1	NA	CASSLVGGPNQPQHF	TGCGCCAGCAGCTTGGTGGGGGGGCCAAATCAGCCCCAGCATTTT
TRBJ2-7	once	TRBV7-9	NA	CASSSKTRVGYEQYF	TGTGCCAGCAGCTCGAAAACCAGGGTCGGCTACGAGCAGTACTTC
TRBJ1-2	NA	TRBV19	TRBD1	CAIKEGDSLGYTF	TGTGCCATTAAGGAGGGGGACAGCTTGGGCTACACCTTC
TRBJ1-6	NA	TRBV14	NA	CASSQDKGNSPLHF	TGTGCCAGCAGCCAAGATAAGGGGAATTCACCCCTCCACTTT
TRBJ1-2	NA	TRBV29-1	TRBD1	CSLWTGEGYTF	TGCAGCTTGTGGACAGGGGAGGGCTACACCTTC
TRBJ1-3	NA	TRBV28	NA	CASSLNSLSGNTIYF	TGTGCCAGCAGTTTAAACAGCCTCTCTGGAAACACCATATATTTT
TRBJ2-7	NA	TRBV10-3	TRBD1	CAIGRQGANEQYF	TGTGCCATCGGTAGACAGGGGGCAAACGAGCAGTACTTC
TRBJ1-1	NA	TRBV19	NA	CASSISTELEAFF	TGTGCCAGTAGTATAAGCACGGAGCTTGAAGCTTTCTTT
TRBJ1-5	NA	TRBV10-3	NA	CAISTDQPQHF	TGTGCCATCAGTACTGATCAGCCCCAGCATTTT
TRBJ2-1	NA	TRBV29-1	NA	CSVGASDTSYNEQFF	TGCAGCGTTGGGGCTAGCGATACCTCCTACAATGAGCAGTTCTTC